What follows are 16 T cell receptor beta chains derived from one specimen sequenced in a study of shared clonotypes between healthy human individuals. Data came from immunoSEQ multiplex PCR; TCRdb stores just in-frame clones and leaves some out. The repertoire has roughly 2,300,000 clones, 85% to 95% of them found once; the top ten carry around 0.35%. The sample comprised naive CD4+ T cells from PBMCs. The subset here: CD45RA+ positively selected. These receptors originate from a man aged 18 to 29 in good health. Some clones in this sample may be carry-over from other donors' samples.

The rearrangement links TRBV10-1 to TRBJ2-3, with 9 positions matching TRBD2. Germline V CDR1 and CDR2: WNHNN, SYGVQD (reference sequence). J lost 5 bases, V lost 2 bases, and 11 bases had no gene match. This CDR3 region has 17 residues. CDR3: CASSEASGRPGGDTQYF. The CDR3 DNA is TGCGCCAGCAGTGAGGCCAGCGGGAGGCCAGGGGGAGATACGCAGTATTTT.

Here the CDR3 reads CASSTIKSLSTDTQYF. The CDR3 coding sequence is TGTGCCAGCAGCACCATTAAGTCGTTAAGCACAGATACGCAGTATTTT. The rearrangement uses TRBV6-7 and TRBJ2-3; D not resolved. TRBV6-7 is recorded as an ORF, its role being uncertain. The CDR3 loop spans 16 amino acids. Trimming removed 6 bases at V and 0 bases at J, with 16 bases between.

CDR3 residues: CASSKGEGDTQYF. DNA for the CDR3: TGTGCCAGCAGCAAGGGGGAGGGCGATACGCAGTATTTT. The chain carries TRBV2 and TRBJ2-3, with D possibly matching TRBD2 (7 bases). V lost 6 bases and J 6 bases, leaving 13 bases between the germline ends. Germline-derived CDR1 and CDR2 are SNHLY and FYNNEI. There are 13 residues in the CDR3.

V gene TRBV9 combines with J gene TRBJ1-2; unclear D gene. V gave up 0 bases and J gave up 4 bases, with 7 bases separating them. CDR3 length: 13 residues. The germline gives CDR1 SGDLS, CDR2 YYNGEE. Here the CDR3 reads CASSVDTFYGYTF. CDR3 DNA sequence: TGTGCCAGCAGCGTAGACACCTTCTATGGCTACACCTTC.

The rearrangement uses TRBV5-1 and TRBJ2-4; 15 positions agree with TRBD2. This CDR3 comprises 17 residues. Germline trimming cut 5 bases from V and 5 bases from J; bases unmatched to any gene: 8. Germline values: CDR1 SGHRS, CDR2 YFSETQ. DNA of the CDR3: TGCGCCAGCAGTCGGACTAGCGGGAGGGCCGTGGAAAACATTCAGTACTTC. Protein product: CASSRTSGRAVENIQYF.

In regard to this clone: Other DNA sequences within the sample encode an identical CDR3. V usage is TRBV11-2 and J usage is TRBJ2-5, with D unresolved. Germline-derived CDR1 and CDR2 are SGHAT and FQNNGV. The CDR3 is made up of 11 amino acids. V was clipped by 5 bases and J by 8 bases, with 9 bases between them. CDR3 sequence (DNA): TGTGCCAGCAGCCTCCTAGGTACCCAGTACTTC. It yields the protein CASSLLGTQYF.

This clone has a single count. This chain joins TRBV6-1 and TRBJ2-3; possibly TRBD1 for D (5 bases). Trimming shortened V by 3 bases and J by 6 bases, and 13 bases separated the two germline ends. This CDR3 has 14 amino acids. CDR1 and CDR2 (germline): MNHNS, SASEGT. The CDR3 loop reads CASSETPGADTQYF. CDR3 bases: TGTGCCAGCAGTGAGACCCCTGGGGCCGATACGCAGTATTTT.

The chain uses TRBV2 and TRBJ2-7; D remains ambiguous. Germline V gene data show CDR1 as SNHLY and CDR2 as FYNNEI. This CDR3 region has 13 residues. V was trimmed by 7 bases and J by 7 bases, leaving 17 bases between them. The CDR3 DNA reads as TGTGCCAGCAAAAGGGATGGTCCTACGGAGCAGTACTTC. It encodes CASKRDGPTEQYF.

The chain is built from TRBV7-8 and TRBJ1-1; no clear D gene. CDR1 is SGHVS and CDR2 is FQNEAQ in the germline V gene. V lost 4 bases to trimming and J lost 4 bases, with 19 bases between them. The CDR3 is made up of 16 amino acids. The CDR3 here is CASSSGSFMGITEAFF. The CDR3 region has the DNA TGTGCCAGCAGCTCGGGATCCTTCATGGGGATCACTGAAGCTTTCTTT.

The V and J genes are TRBV5-6 and TRBJ1-1, with unresolved D. Germline CDR1 is SGHDT and CDR2 is YYEEEE. V was clipped by 0 bases and J by 10 bases, with 13 bases between them. The CDR3 has 13 amino acids. CDR3 DNA sequence: TGTGCCAGCAGCTTGGCCGTAGGGTCTACAGCTTTCTTT. It is translated as CASSLAVGSTAFF.

This chain links TRBV7-3 with TRBJ2-5, with 8 bases identical to TRBD1. The length of the CDR3 is 16 residues. The V and J ends lost 2 bases and 9 bases, in that order; junction bases with no gene match: 14. Germline CDR1 reads SGHTA; CDR2 reads FQGTGA. CDR3 loop: CASSLFPGGGIQAQYF. The CDR3 coding sequence is TGTGCCAGCAGCTTATTTCCAGGGGGCGGCATTCAAGCCCAGTACTTC.

This chain joins TRBV7-9 and TRBJ2-4; TRBD2 aligns across 10 bases. This CDR3 is built from 16 residues. Germline CDR1 SEHNR, CDR2 FQNEAQ (reference sequence). With 5 bases clipped from V and 3 bases from J, the junction kept 7 bases outside the gene matches. The CDR3 DNA is TGTGCCAGCAGCAGAATAGCGGGGGGATACAAAAACATTCAGTACTTC. It encodes CASSRIAGGYKNIQYF.

CDR3 in amino acids: CASRISGRTYNEQFF. The CDR3 DNA follows: TGCGCCAGCAGGATTAGCGGGAGAACCTACAATGAGCAGTTCTTC. V gene TRBV5-1 combines with J gene TRBJ2-1; 9 bases line up with TRBD2. Germline-derived CDR1 and CDR2 are SGHRS and YFSETQ. V gave up 5 bases and J gave up 2 bases; unmatched junction bases: 5. CDR3 size: 15 residues.

The chain recombines TRBV7-3 with TRBJ2-1, with 9 positions matching TRBD2. Germline values: CDR1 SGHTA, CDR2 FQGTGA. The ends lost 2 bases at V and 7 bases at J; junction bases unmatched: 15. The CDR3 is 18 residues long. The CDR3 loop is CASSLLAAGGPSGNEQFF. The CDR3, as DNA: TGTGCCAGCAGCTTACTAGCGGCGGGAGGGCCTAGTGGTAATGAGCAGTTCTTC.

The chain is built from TRBV7-9 and TRBJ2-1, with TRBD2 identical over 8 bases. The CDR3 is made up of 16 amino acids. V shed 2 bases, J shed 7 bases, and the junction held 10 bases outside the gene matches. Germline CDR1 is SEHNR and CDR2 is FQNEAQ (reference sequence). The CDR3 protein is CASSLNYGTSNNEQFF. The CDR3 DNA follows: TGTGCCAGCAGCTTAAACTATGGGACTAGTAATAATGAGCAGTTCTTC. The full variable domain, with the rest looked up from reference TRBV7-9 and TRBJ2-1, is DTGVSQNPRHKITKRGQNVTFRCDPISEHNRLYWYRQTLGQGPEFLTYFQNEAQLEKSRLLSDRFSAERPKGSFSTLEIQRTEQGDSAMYLCASSLNYGTSNNEQFFGPGTRLTVL.

The chain links TRBV28 to TRBJ2-3; TRBD2 matches at 9 bases. The CDR3 is made up of 17 amino acids. Looked up from germline, CDR1 is MDHEN and CDR2 is SYDVKM. Unmatched junction bases numbered 11, after V lost 5 bases and J lost 2 bases. CDR3 nucleotides: TGTGCCAGCAGTCCCCTCGGGCTAGCGGGGAACACAGATACGCAGTATTTT. This codes for CASSPLGLAGNTDTQYF.